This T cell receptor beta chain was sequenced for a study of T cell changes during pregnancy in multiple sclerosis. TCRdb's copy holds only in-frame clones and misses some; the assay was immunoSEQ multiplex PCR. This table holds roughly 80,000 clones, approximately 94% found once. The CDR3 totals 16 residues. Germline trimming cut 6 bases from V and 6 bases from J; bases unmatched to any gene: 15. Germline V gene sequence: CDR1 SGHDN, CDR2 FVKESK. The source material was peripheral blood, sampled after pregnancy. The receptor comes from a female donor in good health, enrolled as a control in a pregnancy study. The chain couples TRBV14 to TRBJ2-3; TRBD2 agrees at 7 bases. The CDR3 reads CASRPSGAPFADTQYF. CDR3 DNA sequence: TGTGCCAGCAGGCCTAGCGGAGCCCCTTTCGCGGATACGCAGTATTTT.